The rows below give T cell receptor beta chains drawn from one sample of a study of shared clonotypes between healthy human individuals. Produced via immunoSEQ multiplex PCR; TCRdb's table is partial and in-frame only. The data show 1.4 million to 1.5 million clones, with around 97% seen just once and 0.95% to 1.5% held by the top ten. The sample taken for sequencing was naive CD4+ T cells sorted from blood. These receptors all stem from a man aged 25 to 45 in good health. CDR3s include the opening cysteine and the closing phenylalanine or tryptophan. The D gene is left open where the match is weak. Rows may omit the clone size; those that give it use once, few, many or a size class.

j_gene,abundance,d_gene,v_gene,CDR3aa,CDR3nt
TRBJ1-1,.,TRBD1,TRBV18,CASSPVTGGADTEAFF,TGTGCCAGCTCACCGGTGACAGGGGGCGCCGACACTGAAGCTTTCTTT
TRBJ1-5,.,TRBD1,TRBV30,CAWSVLSPQGVNQPQHF,TGTGCCTGGAGTGTACTTTCCCCCCAGGGGGTTAATCAGCCCCAGCATTTT
TRBJ2-2,.,.,TRBV15,CATATGGSYTGELFF,TGTGCCACCGCAACAGGCGGTAGTTACACCGGGGAGCTGTTTTTT
TRBJ2-1,.,.,TRBV14,CASSPTRAGFNEQFF,TGTGCCAGCAGCCCTACGCGAGCCGGCTTCAATGAGCAGTTCTTC
TRBJ1-2,.,.,TRBV4-3,CASSQGLGDYTGYTF,TGCGCCAGCAGCCAAGGACTTGGGGATTATACCGGCTACACCTTC
TRBJ2-1,.,.,TRBV7-8,CASRLNPDHSYNEQFF,TGTGCCAGCAGGTTGAATCCCGATCACTCCTACAATGAGCAGTTCTTC
TRBJ2-7,.,.,TRBV19,CATGSSAYEQYF,TGTGCCACCGGGTCTTCCGCCTACGAGCAGTACTTC
TRBJ2-2,.,.,TRBV11-2,CASSAVTGVAGELFF,TGTGCCAGCAGCGCAGTAACAGGAGTAGCCGGGGAGCTGTTTTTT
TRBJ2-7,.,.,TRBV28,CASSLRELSSYEQYF,TGTGCCAGCAGTTTGAGAGAGTTAAGCTCCTACGAGCAGTACTTC
TRBJ2-1,.,TRBD1,TRBV7-8,CASSSDRGSYNEQFF,TGTGCCAGCAGCTCGGACAGGGGGTCCTACAATGAGCAGTTCTTC
TRBJ2-7,.,TRBD2,TRBV5-1,CASSSTSGKYEQYF,TGCGCCAGCAGCAGCACTAGCGGGAAATACGAGCAGTACTTC
TRBJ1-6,.,.,TRBV2,CASSDDSSYNSPLHF,TGTGCCAGCAGTGACGACAGCTCCTATAATTCACCCCTCCACTTT
TRBJ2-5,.,.,TRBV5-1,CASSLGAGGETQYF,TGCGCCAGCAGCTTGGGGGCAGGGGGGGAGACCCAGTACTTC
TRBJ1-2,.,TRBD1,TRBV4-3,CASSQDLDRGLYGYTF,TGCGCCAGCAGCCAAGATCTTGACAGGGGGCTCTATGGCTACACCTTC
TRBJ1-5,.,.,TRBV27,CASSERRNGLTQHF,TGTGCCAGCAGTGAGAGAAGGAACGGTTTGACCCAGCATTTT
TRBJ2-5,.,TRBD2,TRBV29-1,CSVEEPSGRKTQYF,TGCAGCGTTGAAGAGCCTAGCGGGAGAAAGACCCAGTACTTC
TRBJ2-7,few,TRBD2,TRBV27,CVTSGSNFNEQYF,TGTGTTACTAGCGGGAGTAATTTCAACGAGCAGTACTTC
TRBJ2-1,.,TRBD2,TRBV9,CASSVRREPYNEQFF,TGTGCCAGCAGCGTGAGGCGGGAGCCCTACAATGAGCAGTTCTTC
TRBJ2-5,.,.,TRBV27,CASRPLGANRETQYF,TGTGCCAGCAGACCCCTCGGGGCCAATCGCGAGACCCAGTACTTC
TRBJ2-1,.,.,TRBV5-1,CASSISVSYNEQFF,TGCGCCAGCAGTATTAGCGTCTCCTACAATGAGCAGTTCTTC
TRBJ2-4,.,.,TRBV5-1,CASSLTSNIQYF,TGCGCCAGCAGCTTGACCAGTAACATTCAGTACTTC
TRBJ2-7,once,TRBD1,TRBV5-1,CASSSSPGQGTYEQYF,TGCGCCAGCAGCAGCTCCCCCGGACAGGGGACGTACGAGCAGTACTTC
TRBJ2-3,.,TRBD2,TRBV7-9,CASTLPPSGRFTDTQYF,TGTGCCAGCACCCTACCTCCCAGCGGGAGGTTTACAGATACGCAGTATTTT
TRBJ2-7,.,TRBD2,TRBV11-2,CASSPPATSGSKQYF,TGTGCCAGCAGCCCCCCAGCGACTAGCGGGAGCAAGCAGTACTTC
TRBJ1-1,.,.,TRBV5-1,CASSFSEGGKNTEAFF,TGCGCCAGCAGCTTTTCGGAGGGCGGGAAGAACACTGAAGCTTTCTTT
TRBJ1-1,once,.,TRBV29-1,CSVREGDTEAFF,TGCAGCGTTCGGGAGGGGGATACTGAAGCTTTCTTT
TRBJ2-7,.,TRBD1,TRBV5-6,CASSFFDRVSYEQYF,TGTGCCAGCAGCTTTTTCGACAGGGTAAGCTACGAGCAGTACTTC